This record concerns one T cell receptor beta chain sequence. The specificity of this receptor is unknown. One base away there is no much larger clone; base qualities are not given. CDR1 and CDR2 are read off the germline V gene as KGHDR and SFDVKD. Ends trimmed: V by 3 bases, J by 6 bases; bases unmatched to a gene: 3. From its cysteine to its phenylalanine, the CDR3 spans 13 amino acids. The CDR3 DNA has 39 bases and is translated from base 1. The immunoSEQ Assay, a bias-controlled multiplex PCR, was used to amplify TCRbeta CDR3 regions from genomic DNA. The original methods were these. The number of nucleated cells in each sample was estimated from the amplification of reference gene primers within the assay. To quantify the absolute abundance of each unique TCRbeta CDR3 rearrangement, sequence reads were collapsed and filtered. Productive Simpson clonality was computed per sample as the square root of Simpson's diversity index over productive rearrangements. In its TCRdb copy, this immuneACCESS table keeps in-frame sequences only and misses some clones. Where compared with another copy, unresolved V genes explain less than half of these, and the others have no known cause. For V, J and clone size, that table is used; D and trimming come from the DNA. The sample table contains fewer than 200,000 clones; only one count was recorded for around 90% of them. The biggest ten clones account for roughly 24% of the sample.

The sample belongs to a study of blood T cell repertoires in COVID-19 (dated by TCRdb to the early 2020s). Regarding the research as a whole: Samples covering the acute and convalescent phases of COVID-19 were provided by collaborators in the United States, Italy and Spain. The prospective study material was composed of cDNA or gDNA derived from T cells, B-cell-depleted T cells, or PBMCs. A freely available public database, intended as a resource for researchers studying the immune response to SARS-CoV-2, is where the repertoires were released. A de-identified subject ID, COVID-19 status, age in years and sex were almost always included in the sample metadata. Where available, HLA class I and class II types were taken from metadata supplied by the sample provider and were not determined by assay-based typing. The dataset comprised deeply sampled blood TCRbeta repertoires from subjects exposed to, actively infected with, or recovered from COVID-19. Samples were obtained from the ongoing ImmuneRACE study (first 160 participants) and from about 1,300 subjects provided by 6 global collaborators.

Each collaborating institution followed its own protocols to collect whole blood in K2EDTA tubes. For TCRbeta analysis, collaborator samples were shipped as frozen whole blood, as isolated PBMCs, or as DNA extracted from either sample type. Overall study results and their limits: How much clinical and demographic metadata was included differed by source and by participant, and the metadata was provided uncurated.

The source of this sequence is a man in his sixties with acute or convalescent COVID-19. The specimen was peripheral blood. The rearranged chain carries TRBV24-1 and TRBJ2-5; 7 bases in between match TRBD1. In nucleotide form, the sequence is TGTGCCACCAGTGATCCAGGGGGACAGACCCAGTACTTC. The encoded protein is CATSDPGGQTQYF.